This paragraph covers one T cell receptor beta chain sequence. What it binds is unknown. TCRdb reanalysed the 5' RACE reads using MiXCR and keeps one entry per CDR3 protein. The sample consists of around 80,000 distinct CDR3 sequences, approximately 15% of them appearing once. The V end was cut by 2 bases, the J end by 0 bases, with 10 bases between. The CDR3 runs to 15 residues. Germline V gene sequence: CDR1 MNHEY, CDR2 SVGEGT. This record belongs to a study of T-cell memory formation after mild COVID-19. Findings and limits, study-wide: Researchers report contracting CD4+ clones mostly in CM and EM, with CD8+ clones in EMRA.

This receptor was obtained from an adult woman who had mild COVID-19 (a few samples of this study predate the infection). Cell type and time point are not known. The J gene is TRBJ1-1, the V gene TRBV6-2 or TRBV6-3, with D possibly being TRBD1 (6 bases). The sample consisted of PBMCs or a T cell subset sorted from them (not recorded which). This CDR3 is CASSYKGGMNTEAFF. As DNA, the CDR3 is TGTGCCAGCAGTTACAAGGGGGGGATGAACACTGAAGCTTTCTTT.